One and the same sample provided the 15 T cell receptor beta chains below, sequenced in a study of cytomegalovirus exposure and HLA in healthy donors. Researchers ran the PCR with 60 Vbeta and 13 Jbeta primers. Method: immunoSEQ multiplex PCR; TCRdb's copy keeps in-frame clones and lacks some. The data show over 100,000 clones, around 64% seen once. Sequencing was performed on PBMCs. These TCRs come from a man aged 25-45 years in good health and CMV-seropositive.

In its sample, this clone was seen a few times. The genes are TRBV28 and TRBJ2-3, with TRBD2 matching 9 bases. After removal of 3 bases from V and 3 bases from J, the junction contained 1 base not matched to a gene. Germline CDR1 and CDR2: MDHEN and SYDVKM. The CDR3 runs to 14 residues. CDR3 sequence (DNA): TGTGCCAGCAGTTTTACTAGCGGGACAGATACGCAGTATTTT. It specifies CASSFTSGTDTQYF.

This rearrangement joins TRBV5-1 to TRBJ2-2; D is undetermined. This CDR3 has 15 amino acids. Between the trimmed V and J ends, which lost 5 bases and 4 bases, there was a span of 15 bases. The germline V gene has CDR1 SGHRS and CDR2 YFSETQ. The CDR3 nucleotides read TGCGCCAGCAGATTAGAACAGAGCTTCACCGGGGAGCTGTTTTTT. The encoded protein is CASRLEQSFTGELFF.

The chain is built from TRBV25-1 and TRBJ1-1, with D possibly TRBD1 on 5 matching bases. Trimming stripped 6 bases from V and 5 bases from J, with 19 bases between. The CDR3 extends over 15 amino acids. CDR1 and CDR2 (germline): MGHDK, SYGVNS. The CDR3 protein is CASSDPGGGRTEAFF. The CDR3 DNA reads TGTGCCAGCAGCGATCCGGGGGGAGGGAGGACTGAAGCTTTCTTT.

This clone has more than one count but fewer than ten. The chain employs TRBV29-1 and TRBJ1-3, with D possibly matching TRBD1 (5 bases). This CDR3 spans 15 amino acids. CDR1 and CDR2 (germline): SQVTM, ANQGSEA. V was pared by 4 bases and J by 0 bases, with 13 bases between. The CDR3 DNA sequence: TGCAGCGTTGCGGGGGGATCCCCCTCTGGAAACACCATATATTTT. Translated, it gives CSVAGGSPSGNTIYF.

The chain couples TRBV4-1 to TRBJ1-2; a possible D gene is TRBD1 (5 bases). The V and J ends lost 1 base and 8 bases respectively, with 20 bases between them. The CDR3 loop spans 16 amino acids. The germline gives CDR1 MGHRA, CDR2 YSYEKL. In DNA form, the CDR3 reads TGCGCCAGCAGCCAAGTAGGTACGGGGGGAAGTAAGGGCTACACCTTC. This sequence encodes CASSQVGTGGSKGYTF.

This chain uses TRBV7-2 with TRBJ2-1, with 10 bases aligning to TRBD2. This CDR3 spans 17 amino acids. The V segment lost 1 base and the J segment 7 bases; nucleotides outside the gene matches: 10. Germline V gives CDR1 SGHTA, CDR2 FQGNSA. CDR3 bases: TGTGCCAGCAGCTTAGAGGATCTAGCGGGAGTCAGAAATGAGCAGTTCTTC. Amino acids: CASSLEDLAGVRNEQFF.

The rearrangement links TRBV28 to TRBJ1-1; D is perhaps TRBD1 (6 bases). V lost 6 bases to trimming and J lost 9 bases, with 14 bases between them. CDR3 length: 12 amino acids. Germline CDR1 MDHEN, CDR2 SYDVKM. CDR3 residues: CASRLQGLKAFF. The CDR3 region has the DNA TGTGCCAGCAGGCTACAGGGCCTAAAAGCTTTCTTT.

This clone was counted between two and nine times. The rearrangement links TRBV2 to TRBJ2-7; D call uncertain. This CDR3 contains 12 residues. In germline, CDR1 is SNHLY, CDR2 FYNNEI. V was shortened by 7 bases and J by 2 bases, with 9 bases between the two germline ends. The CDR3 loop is CASTLLTYEQYF. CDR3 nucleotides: TGTGCCAGCACTCTACTTACCTACGAGCAGTACTTC.

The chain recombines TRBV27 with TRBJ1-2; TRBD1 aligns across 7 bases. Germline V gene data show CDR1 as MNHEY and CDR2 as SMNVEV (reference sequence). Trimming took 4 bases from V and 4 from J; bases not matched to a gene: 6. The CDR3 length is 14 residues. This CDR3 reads CASSSGTALYGYTF. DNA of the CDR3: TGTGCCAGCAGTTCCGGGACAGCCCTCTATGGCTACACCTTC.

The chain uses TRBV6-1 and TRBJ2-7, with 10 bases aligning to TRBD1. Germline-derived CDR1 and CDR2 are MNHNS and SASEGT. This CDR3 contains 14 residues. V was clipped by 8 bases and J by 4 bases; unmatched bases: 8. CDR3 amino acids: CASSKEDRGYEQYF. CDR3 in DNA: TGTGCCAGCTCAAAAGAGGACAGGGGGTACGAGCAGTACTTC.

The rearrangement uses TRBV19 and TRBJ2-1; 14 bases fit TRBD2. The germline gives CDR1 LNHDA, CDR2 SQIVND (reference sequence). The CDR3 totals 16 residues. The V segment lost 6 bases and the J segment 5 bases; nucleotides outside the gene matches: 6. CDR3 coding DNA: TGTGCCAGTAGGGGACTAGCGGGAGTGGCGAACAATGAGCAGTTCTTC. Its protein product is CASRGLAGVANNEQFF.

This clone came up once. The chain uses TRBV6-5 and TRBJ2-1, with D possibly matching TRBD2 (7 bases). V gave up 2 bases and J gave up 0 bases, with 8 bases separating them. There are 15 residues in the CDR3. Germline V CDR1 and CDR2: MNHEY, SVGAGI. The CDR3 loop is CASSYGGASYNEQFF. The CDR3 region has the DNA TGTGCCAGCAGTTACGGGGGGGCCTCCTACAATGAGCAGTTCTTC.

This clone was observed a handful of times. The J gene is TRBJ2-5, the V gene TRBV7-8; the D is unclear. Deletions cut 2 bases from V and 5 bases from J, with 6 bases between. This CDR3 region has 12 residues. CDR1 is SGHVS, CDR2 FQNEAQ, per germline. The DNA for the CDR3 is TGTGCCAGCAGCTTATCTTTCGAGACCCAGTACTTC. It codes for CASSLSFETQYF.

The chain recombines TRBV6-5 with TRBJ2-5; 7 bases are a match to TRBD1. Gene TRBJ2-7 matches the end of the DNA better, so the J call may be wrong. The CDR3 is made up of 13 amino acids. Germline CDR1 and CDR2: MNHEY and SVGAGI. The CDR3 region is CASSGTETYEQYF. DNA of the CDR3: TGTGCCAGCAGTGGGACAGAAACCTACGAGCAGTACTTC.

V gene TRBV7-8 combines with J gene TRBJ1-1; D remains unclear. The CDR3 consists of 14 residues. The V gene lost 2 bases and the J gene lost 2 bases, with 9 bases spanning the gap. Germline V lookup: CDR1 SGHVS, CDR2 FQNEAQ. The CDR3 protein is CASSLLTRNTEAFF. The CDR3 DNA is TGTGCCAGCAGCTTACTCACGAGAAACACTGAAGCTTTCTTT. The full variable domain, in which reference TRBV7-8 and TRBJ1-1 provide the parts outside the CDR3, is GAGVSQSPRYKVAKRGQDVALRCDPISGHVSLFWYQQALGQGPEFLTYFQNEAQLDKSGLPSDRFFAERPEGSVSTLKIQRTQQEDSAVYLCASSLLTRNTEAFFGQGTRLTVV.